Listed below are T cell receptor beta chains from one sample, sequenced in a study of response to subunit inactivated influenza vaccine. TCRdb re-called the RT-PCR reads with MiXCR, one entry per CDR3 protein. This sample has about 520,000 distinct CDR3 sequences, with around 9.9% found just once. The specimen comprised PBMCs from blood, sampled about 6 weeks after vaccination. The receptors originated from a man aged 45 to 65 who received an inactivated influenza vaccine. CDR3s include the opening cysteine and the closing phenylalanine or tryptophan. The D gene is left open where the match is weak. Where a row states a size, it is once, few, many or the class of an expanded clone; other rows omit it.

CDR3 protein,CDR3 DNA,V gene,clone size,J gene,D gene
CASSRLRSLGQTTNYGYTF,TGCGCCAGCAGCCGCCTCCGGTCTCTTGGACAGACAACGAACTATGGCTACACCTTC,TRBV4-1,NA,TRBJ1-2,NA
CASSRTLSYEQYF,TGTGCCAGCAGTCGTACTTTATCCTACGAGCAGTACTTC,TRBV11-2,NA,TRBJ2-7,NA
CASFRNFADNEQFF,TGTGCCAGCTTCAGGAACTTCGCAGACAATGAGCAGTTCTTC,TRBV10-3,many,TRBJ2-1,NA
CASTPYRTSTGQYF,TGTGCCAGCACCCCCTACCGTACCTCTACGGGGCAGTACTTC,TRBV6-1,few,TRBJ2-7,NA
CASSTQGDSSYEQYF,TGTGCCAGCAGTACACAAGGGGACAGCTCCTACGAGCAGTACTTC,TRBV6-2/TRBV6-3,NA,TRBJ2-7,TRBD1
CASSLGQNYEQYF,TGTGCCAGCAGCTTAGGCCAGAACTACGAGCAGTACTTC,TRBV12-3/TRBV12-4,many,TRBJ2-7,NA
CASSPATERRMDTQYF,TGTGCCAGCAGCCCCGCGACTGAGCGGCGTATGGATACGCAGTATTTT,TRBV14,NA,TRBJ2-3,NA
CASTLNSGSGNYGYTF,TGTGCCAGCACATTAAATTCTGGATCCGGCAACTATGGCTACACCTTC,TRBV6-1,NA,TRBJ1-2,NA
CSASITPGDRGEQYF,TGCAGCGCATCAATAACTCCAGGAGACAGGGGCGAGCAGTACTTC,TRBV29-1,few,TRBJ2-7,TRBD1
CASTSPGTVQETQYF,TGCGCCAGCACCAGTCCCGGGACGGTACAAGAGACCCAGTACTTC,TRBV4-3,few,TRBJ2-5,NA
CASSLRHGGELFF,TGTGCCAGCAGCCTCAGACATGGCGGGGAGCTGTTTTTT,TRBV7-2,many,TRBJ2-2,NA
CASSLEAGNEQFF,TGTGCCAGCAGCTTAGAGGCAGGCAATGAGCAGTTCTTC,TRBV7-9,many,TRBJ2-1,NA
CASSSGTRYEQYF,TGTGCCAGCAGCTCCGGGACAAGATACGAGCAGTACTTC,TRBV7-9,NA,TRBJ2-7,NA
CASRSQGERRYIQYF,TGTGCCAGCAGATCCCAGGGCGAGAGAAGGTACATTCAGTACTTC,TRBV11-2,NA,TRBJ2-4,NA
CSVSPPNSPLHF,TGCAGTGTCAGCCCTCCGAATTCACCCCTCCACTTT,TRBV20-1,few,TRBJ1-6,NA
CASSQDWASGAPDTQYF,TGTGCCAGCAGCCAAGATTGGGCTAGCGGGGCTCCAGATACGCAGTATTTT,TRBV4-2,few,TRBJ2-3,TRBD2
CASSSLPGGANHEQYF,TGTGCCAGCAGTTCCCTCCCGGGGGGCGCCAACCACGAGCAGTACTTC,TRBV27,few,TRBJ2-7,NA
CASSPGGQYGYTF,TGTGCCAGCAGCCCCGGGGGACAGTATGGCTACACCTTC,TRBV11-2,few,TRBJ1-2,TRBD1
CASSSLGSPSNGYTF,TGTGCCAGCAGTTCACTCGGGTCGCCTAGCAATGGCTACACCTTC,TRBV6-5,few,TRBJ1-2,NA
CSVGQGINTEAFF,TGCAGCGTGGGACAGGGGATCAACACTGAAGCTTTCTTT,TRBV29-1,many,TRBJ1-1,TRBD1
CASSPGRQGSGANVLTF,TGTGCCAGCAGCCCCGGGAGACAGGGGTCGGGGGCCAACGTCCTGACTTTC,TRBV27,few,TRBJ2-6,TRBD1
CSASDRYGYTF,TGCAGTGCCTCGGACCGCTATGGCTACACCTTC,TRBV20-1,many,TRBJ1-2,NA